These T cell receptor beta chains were read from a single sample in a study of neurological immune-mediated disorders. One entry per CDR3 protein results from TCRdb running MiXCR on the 5' RACE reads. The sample carries roughly 75,000 distinct CDR3 sequences, roughly 15% recorded once. Sequencing used PBMCs. The origin of the receptors is a female donor with HTLV-1-associated myelopathy (HAM/TSP). Each CDR3 is given with its conserved first and last residue. A D gene is named only where the DNA matches it firmly. Not every row has a clone size; where given, it reads once, few, many or a size class.

v_gene,abundance,j_gene,d_gene,CDR3aa,CDR3nt
TRBV5-1,many,TRBJ2-3,.,CASSPAGTYTDTQYF,TGCGCCAGCAGCCCGGCTGGCACCTACACAGATACGCAGTATTTT
TRBV20-1,many,TRBJ1-1,.,CSARGRSDTEAFF,TGCAGTGCTAGAGGGCGTAGCGACACTGAAGCTTTCTTT
TRBV29-1,many,TRBJ1-2,.,CSVVHGCQSYGYTF,TGCAGCGTTGTTCACGGTTGCCAATCTTATGGCTACACCTTC
TRBV20-1,many,TRBJ1-4,TRBD1,CSARVPTRDRAEGSEKLFF,TGCAGTGCTAGAGTCCCCACCAGAGACAGGGCGGAGGGTAGTGAAAAACTGTTTTTT
TRBV2,medium-sized,TRBJ2-2,.,CASSETDRPTGELFF,TGTGCCAGCAGTGAAACTGACAGGCCCACCGGGGAGCTGTTTTTT
TRBV5-1,many,TRBJ2-1,TRBD2,CASSFLAGGGYNEQFF,TGCGCCAGCAGCTTCTTAGCGGGGGGGGGCTACAATGAGCAGTTCTTC
TRBV20-1,many,TRBJ2-7,TRBD2,CSARDWGEGSYEQYF,TGCAGTGCTAGAGATTGGGGGGAGGGATCCTACGAGCAGTACTTC
TRBV27,many,TRBJ2-5,TRBD2,CASSSLAEETQYF,TGTGCCAGCAGCTCTCTAGCGGAAGAGACCCAGTACTTC
TRBV29-1,many,TRBJ2-7,TRBD2,CSVVLSGGDSYEQYF,TGCAGCGTTGTTCTAAGCGGGGGGGACTCCTACGAGCAGTACTTC
TRBV5-1,many,TRBJ2-1,.,CASSLAGNEQFF,TGCGCCAGCAGCTTGGCTGGCAATGAGCAGTTCTTC
TRBV5-8,many,TRBJ2-7,TRBD1,CASSFRQGAAYEQYF,TGTGCCAGCAGCTTTCGACAGGGGGCAGCTTACGAGCAGTACTTC
TRBV7-9,many,TRBJ2-1,TRBD2,CASSPSSGKSYNEQFF,TGTGCCAGCAGCCCGAGTAGCGGGAAGTCCTACAATGAGCAGTTCTTC
TRBV5-1,.,TRBJ2-7,.,CASSLNGYEQYF,TGCGCCAGCAGCTTGAACGGGTACGAGCAGTACTTC
TRBV5-1,many,TRBJ2-5,.,CASLDGNQETQYF,TGCGCCAGCCTTGACGGCAACCAAGAGACCCAGTACTTC
TRBV7-3,.,TRBJ2-2,.,CASSLSGTGGAGELFF,TGTGCCAGCAGCTTATCCGGGACTGGAGGGGCCGGGGAGCTGTTTTTT
TRBV5-1,many,TRBJ2-3,.,CASSPTSSSTDTQYF,TGCGCCAGCAGCCCGACGTCCTCTAGCACAGATACGCAGTATTTT
TRBV6-5,many,TRBJ1-2,.,CASSYSGRSYGYTF,TGTGCCAGCAGTTACTCGGGCAGATCCTATGGCTACACCTTC
TRBV29-1,many,TRBJ2-7,.,CSASRQDEQYF,TGCAGCGCCTCCAGACAGGACGAGCAGTACTTC
TRBV7-9,many,TRBJ1-1,.,CASSFPNTEAFF,TGTGCCAGCAGCTTCCCGAACACTGAAGCTTTCTTT
TRBV5-1,many,TRBJ2-3,.,CASRIRVQADTQYF,TGCGCCAGCAGGATCAGGGTCCAGGCAGATACGCAGTATTTT
TRBV7-9,.,TRBJ1-2,.,CASSPRDGSGYTF,TGTGCCAGCAGCCCCAGGGATGGTTCTGGCTACACCTTC
TRBV5-1,many,TRBJ1-2,TRBD1,CASSEQGEYGYTF,TGCGCCAGCAGCGAACAGGGGGAGTATGGCTACACCTTC
TRBV5-1,many,TRBJ2-7,TRBD1,CASSGQGFHEQYF,TGCGCCAGCAGCGGACAGGGTTTCCACGAGCAGTACTTC
TRBV20-1,few,TRBJ2-3,.,CSALDGPSTDTQYF,TGCAGTGCCCTAGACGGACCTAGCACAGATACGCAGTATTTT
TRBV11-1,.,TRBJ1-1,TRBD1,CASSLGDRNTEAFF,TGTGCCAGCAGCTTAGGGGACAGGAACACTGAAGCTTTCTTT
TRBV25-1,many,TRBJ1-1,.,CASKGVWANTEAFF,TGTGCCAGCAAAGGAGTCTGGGCGAACACTGAAGCTTTCTTT
TRBV27,many,TRBJ2-1,.,CASSLAPGSYNEQFF,TGTGCCAGCAGTCTCGCCCCAGGTTCCTACAATGAGCAGTTCTTC
TRBV28,few,TRBJ1-5,.,CASSPAGSNQPQHF,TGTGCCAGCAGCCCTGCGGGTAGCAATCAGCCCCAGCATTTT
TRBV28,.,TRBJ2-3,.,CASSPSLHRAGTETQYF,TGTGCTAGCAGCCCCTCCCTTCACAGGGCTGGCACAGAGACGCAGTATTTT
TRBV4-1,many,TRBJ2-1,TRBD2,CASSQGGTRVYNEQFF,TGCGCCAGCAGCCAGGGAGGGACTAGGGTCTACAATGAGCAGTTCTTC
TRBV12-3/TRBV12-4,many,TRBJ1-4,.,CASSLEGPQEKLFF,TGTGCCAGCAGTTTAGAGGGGCCTCAGGAAAAACTGTTTTTT
TRBV4-1,many,TRBJ2-1,.,CASSHSSGGNEQFF,TGCGCCAGCAGCCATAGTAGCGGTGGCAATGAGCAGTTCTTC
TRBV5-1,many,TRBJ2-7,.,CASSLVQGPYEQYF,TGCGCCAGCAGCTTGGTGCAGGGTCCCTACGAGCAGTACTTC
TRBV7-2,many,TRBJ2-3,.,CASSLRRGSTDTQYF,TGTGCCAGCAGCTTGCGGCGGGGAAGCACAGATACGCAGTATTTT
TRBV7-9,many,TRBJ2-1,TRBD2,CASSLSLAGTYNEQFF,TGTGCCAGCAGCTTATCTTTAGCGGGTACCTACAATGAGCAGTTCTTC
TRBV5-1,many,TRBJ1-2,TRBD1,CASSTGQVSNYGYTF,TGCGCCAGCAGCACTGGACAGGTTTCTAACTATGGCTACACCTTC
TRBV4-1,many,TRBJ2-1,TRBD1,CASRPPDRAGNEQFF,TGCGCCAGCAGGCCACCGGACAGGGCGGGCAATGAGCAGTTCTTC